The present T cell receptor beta chain was sequenced within a study of T cell repertoires in cytomegalovirus infection. Study results and caveats: Summed public TCR beta family frequency identified CMV carriers bearing the relevant HLA.

TCRdb ran MiXCR on the reads and lists one entry per CDR3 protein. The sample yields some 230,000 distinct CDR3 sequences, about 20% seen once. The CDR3 runs 13 residues. CDR1 is LGHDT and CDR2 is YNNKEL in the germline V gene (reference sequence). V gave up 4 bases and J gave up 6 bases; unmatched junction bases: 5. This clonotype was seen ten or more times. Its specificity is unknown. The sequence was obtained from a human donor in good health (CMV status not recorded). Some clones in this sample may be carry-over from other donors' samples. The chain carries TRBV3-1 and TRBJ1-1, with 7 nucleotides matching TRBD1. Sequencing was performed on CD8+ T cells from PBMCs. CDR3 protein: CASSPGTAPEAFF. The CDR3 nucleotides read TGTGCCAGCAGCCCCGGGACAGCCCCTGAAGCTTTCTTT. Full variable domain (rest looked up from reference TRBV3-1 and TRBJ1-1): DTAVSQTPKYLVTQMGNDKSIKCEQNLGHDTMYWYKQDSKKFLKIMFSYNNKELIINETVPNRFSPKSPDKAHLNLHINSLELGDSAVYFCASSPGTAPEAFFGQGTRLTVV.